This record covers a single T cell receptor (beta chain). This receptor's antigen is unknown. This record comes from a study of cytomegalovirus exposure and HLA in healthy donors (dated by TCRdb to about 2017). Turning to the overall study: In an earlier analysis of roughly 590 of the donors, 276 Gb of sequence data and approximately 100 million unique TCR beta sequences from approximately 180 million T cells were reported. In a later analysis, previously published TCR beta repertoires from 550 to 750 donors were re-analyzed and high-resolution HLA genotyping was added so that TCR occurrence patterns could be studied. High-throughput TCR immunosequencing, statistical association of individual TCRs with disease status, and machine learning were combined to predict cytomegalovirus infection status. Of the 300 to 400 genotyped donors, approximately 83% fell in the genetic ancestry cluster associated with self-reported Caucasian donors. A later genetic analysis used genome-wide SNP genotypes for about 60% of the 666 donors, treating that subset as a discovery cohort. The T cell repertoires of some 670 subjects were profiled by immunosequencing and related to cytomegalovirus serostatus. Rather than using new phenotypic data, the later analysis identified candidate immune exposures from TCR beta sequences and from how often those sequences occurred across donors. Every discovery cohort repertoire had been produced on one sequencing platform. The number of typed donors differed by locus: roughly 620-640 for A, B, C, DRB1 and DQB1; 500 to 550 for DQA1; around 580 for DPA1; and around 470 for DPB1. The study aimed to test whether cataloging public T cell receptors could reveal signatures of past pathogen exposure. Five DR-DQ haplotypes were treated as single units for association and clustering because of strong linkage in the cohort. Both class I and class II loci were covered by HLA typing, at four-digit resolution. An early release that covered more than 550 HLA-typed donors contained about 300 gigabases of sequencing data and some 87 million unique TCR sequences. A separate validation cohort of about 110 different subjects was used in addition to the roughly 700-subject first cohort. Across under 500 genotyped donors of the cohort, an average of about 240,000 unique TCR beta nucleotide sequences per donor were sequenced, and roughly 20% of those sequences were non-productive. Donor age, sex, ethnicity and CMV serostatus were collected together with the repertoire data. An earlier analysis of some 600 of the donors applied high-throughput TCR beta sequencing to assess whether each TCR beta V gene segment acted as functional or pseudogenic.

Library generation was performed with the immunoSEQ multiplex PCR assay. A mixture of 60 forward primers for TCR Vbeta segments and 13 reverse primers for TCR Jbeta segments was used in the multiplex PCR. A multiplex PCR assay on genomic DNA amplified the CDR3 region of rearranged TCR beta genes. On the Illumina HiSeq System, the amplified TCR beta libraries were sequenced as 87-base-pair reads. As for the authors' bioinformatics: A later analysis counted around 72 million unique TCR beta chains across the 550 to 700 repertoires, and 9.5 million to 11 million of these chains were shared by at least two donors. Raw reads were error-corrected and collapsed into unique sequences by a nearest-neighbor algorithm in which closely related sequences were merged to remove PCR and sequencing errors. To assign V, D and J gene segments, CDR3 sequences were aligned to IMGT reference sequences. For a sequence to be retained, a match of at least six nucleotides to both a V gene segment and a J gene segment was required. Rearrangements were classified as productive when the CDR3 lacked stop codons and remained in frame with V and J, and all other rearrangements were classified as non-productive. Following IMGT convention, CDR3 was defined as the stretch from the second conserved V-encoded cysteine up to the conserved J-encoded phenylalanine. The earlier analysis of 500 to 600 of the donors excluded sequences that lacked an unambiguous match to a single V gene segment. In an earlier analysis of several hundred of the donors, V segments were called functional above 56.7% productive rearrangements and were called segregating when the between-donor standard deviation exceeded 5%. A statistical classification framework was developed to diagnose cytomegalovirus status using the catalog of TCR beta chain sequences. In a later analysis, V and J genes were assigned by comparing TCR nucleotide sequences against IMGT/GENE-DB human TR gene sequences. A later analysis assigned CDR3 sequences and most-parsimonious VDJ recombination scenarios with the TCRdist pipeline. A later analysis defined each TCR beta chain by its CDR3 amino acid sequence plus V-gene family, and excluded reads lacking a unique V-gene family. In a later analysis, around 650 highly shared, low-generation-probability nucleotide sequences were removed to address suspected cross-contamination and a sequencing artifact. In a later analysis, a clonal expansion index was calculated for each public chain from normalized within-repertoire ranks of inferred template counts. Generation probabilities in a later analysis came from a VDJ recombination model fitted to out-of-frame rearrangements, and those results were checked against IGoR. Hypergeometric tests were used in a later analysis to score TCR-TCR, TCR-HLA and TCR-CMV co-occurrence, with a repertoire-size bias correction applied to the TCR pairs. A later analysis estimated false discovery rates by permuting HLA or CMV assignments 20 times. In a later analysis, co-occurring TCRs were grouped using DBSCAN, with TCRdist sequence similarity added in when clustering inside HLA-allele-positive subsets. For co-occurrence clustering, repertoires with fewer than 30,000 or more than 120,000 public chains were excluded, along with 4 to 6 repertoires with anomalous nucleotide sharing. Drawn from immuneACCESS, this table holds only the in-frame rearrangements with V and J called that TCRdb kept. Clones are partly lost; checked studies trace under half to an unresolved V gene and leave the rest unexplained. V and J calls and clone size are as listed in that table; D and trimming were resolved from the DNA. The table for this sample lists around 100,000 clones. Approximately 6.2% of the sample is in the top ten clones.

From the cysteine up to the phenylalanine, the CDR3 has a length of 15 residues. Left in the record is the CDR3 DNA by itself, 45 bases read in frame from the first base. V ends up 5 bases short and J 7 bases short, with an unmatched junction base count of 10. The germline V gene (reference sequence) sets CDR1 to SEHNR and CDR2 to FQNEAQ. The cohort comprised 666 healthy bone marrow donors. At the time of sampling, all cohort members were nominally healthy, though unrecorded immune exposures were likely present. The donor tested CMV seropositive, placing the donor among the roughly 300 seropositive members of the cohort. Every donor gave a peripheral blood sample, and the peripheral blood mononuclear cells from that sample were used for TCR beta sequencing. Genomic DNA extraction from the blood cell samples was performed with the Qiagen DNeasy Blood Extraction Kit. Here is what the overall study found, with its caveats: Some IMGT-functional V segments, including TRBV6-2 and TRBV6-3, could not be distinguished by the 87-base-pair reads and were therefore excluded. In a later analysis, HLA-associated TCR beta chains were found to be more clonally expanded and to have lower generation probabilities than equally common non-associated chains. In this cohort, only TCR beta chains were sequenced, and detectable features were limited by the absence of alpha or paired-chain data. When HLA alleles, especially DR and DQ, strongly co-occurred, attributing TCR associations to individual alleles was difficult. In a later genetic analysis, a missense DCLRE1C variant was associated with V-gene and J-gene trimming of TCR beta chains, and the association was replicated in an independent cohort. In vitro tests confirmed that a few of the cytomegalovirus-associated TCR beta chains recognize cytomegalovirus antigens. The study gave a list of under 200 TCR beta chains associated with cytomegalovirus. Specific HLA alleles were associated with 15,000 to 20,000 TCR beta sequences at a false discovery rate of 0.05 in a later analysis. CMV serostatus was the only immune exposure information available for the cohort. Several of the top co-occurrence clusters appeared to be linked to parvovirus B19, influenza, CMV and Epstein-Barr virus, according to a later analysis. A later analysis found that TCR association rates varied across HLA loci, with DRB1 alleles showing the most associated TCRs and HLA-C alleles the fewest. The authors suggested that the approach could potentially be extended to other disease states and immunological phenotypes. An earlier analysis of 587 of the donors showed that most TCR beta V segments appeared in productive rearrangements either about 90% or about 30% of the time, which broadly matched IMGT annotations. Presence/absence analyses assumed roughly uniform sequencing depth across donors, an assumption that may not hold. The sequencing pipeline was judged likely to have produced a cluster of highly shared sequence variants as a technical artifact. A further reported finding was that TCR beta sequences accurately predicted the HLA-A and HLA-B alleles for most subjects in the first cohort. Compared with the roughly 700-donor mean, donors in an Asian-associated ancestry cluster had fewer N-insertions in productive TCRs, according to a later genetic analysis. About 15 rarely observed V segments, including chromosome 9 orphons, were excluded from the earlier analysis of several hundred of the donors because counts were too low. Correlated functional status among segregating V segments might reflect linkage disequilibrium, but an unknown experimental factor could not be ruled out. Cytomegalovirus status was reported to be diagnosed by the classifier with high specificity and sensitivity in both the original and validation cohorts. Most CMV-associated TCR beta chains appeared to be HLA-restricted in a later analysis, and the HLA associations seemed to be driven largely by CMV exposure. Because HLA typing was unavailable for some donors at each locus, only the typed subset was used in association tests. Most TCR sequences were observed very rarely across donors, whereas some public TCRs were present in many individuals.

Rearrangement joined TRBV7-9 to TRBJ1-3, with 8 bases in between that match TRBD1. Sequencing was performed on PBMCs. The clonotype comes from a man aged 35-49 years in good health and CMV-seropositive. Here the CDR3 is given as CASSLPGTGPNTIYF. The DNA sequence is TGTGCCAGCAGCCTACCCGGGACAGGACCCAACACCATATATTTT.